Each of the 27 T cell receptor beta chains below was sequenced from the same sample in a study of T cell repertoires in cytomegalovirus infection. TCRdb re-analysed the reads in MiXCR, keeping a single row per CDR3 protein. The sample records hundreds of thousands of distinct CDR3 sequences, around 32% being singletons. Their cognate antigens are unknown. The sample in question was cultured CD8+ T cells from PBMCs, obtained from culture after CMV antigen stimulation. The receptors come from a human donor in good health (CMV status not recorded). Some clones in this sample may be carry-over from other donors' samples.

The chain links TRBV20-1 to TRBJ2-1; TRBD2 aligns across 8 bases. This CDR3 is 14 amino acids long. CDR1 and CDR2 (germline): DFQATT, SNEGSKA (reference sequence). V was pared by 1 base and J by 6 bases, with 5 bases of the junction left unmatched. CDR3 bases: TGCAGTGCTAGAGGCTCCGGGACTAGCAATGAGCAGTTCTTC. This codes for CSARGSGTSNEQFF.

This clonotype was recorded at least ten times. The chain carries TRBV12-3 or TRBV12-4 and TRBJ1-5; D uncertain. CDR3 size: 15 residues. Trimming removed 3 bases at V and 3 bases at J, with 12 bases between. DNA of the CDR3: TGTGCCAGCAGTTTCCAGCCGGGGAACAATCAGCCCCAGCATTTT. It translates to CASSFQPGNNQPQHF.

In its sample, this clonotype was seen a few times. The chain is built from TRBV12-3 or TRBV12-4 and TRBJ2-3; either TRBD1 or TRBD2 may fit D (5 bases each). V was cut by 4 bases and J by 2 bases, with 10 bases left in between. The CDR3 is 14 amino acids. The DNA for the CDR3 is TGTGCCAGCAGTTGGGGCGGACTCACAGATACGCAGTATTTT. Amino acid sequence: CASSWGGLTDTQYF.

The V call is TRBV27, the J call TRBJ1-5, with D unresolved. The CDR3 runs to 14 residues. Per germline, CDR1 MNHEY and CDR2 SMNVEV (reference sequence). V shed 6 bases and J shed 6 bases, with 15 bases lying between them. This CDR3 is CASRAAGLSQPQHF. In nucleotides, the CDR3 is TGTGCCAGCAGGGCGGCAGGTCTATCTCAGCCCCAGCATTTT.

The chain combines TRBV19 with TRBJ2-1; D uncertain. Between the trimmed V and J ends, which lost 4 bases and 1 base, there was a span of 17 bases. CDR3 size: 17 residues. CDR1 and CDR2 from the germline V gene are LNHDA and SQIVND (reference sequence). The CDR3 is CASSREGDDSSYNEQFF. CDR3 nucleotide sequence: TGTGCCAGTAGTAGGGAAGGAGACGATAGTTCCTACAATGAGCAGTTCTTC. Combining the CDR3 with reference TRBV19 and TRBJ2-1 gives the whole variable domain DGGITQSPKYLFRKEGQNVTLSCEQNLNHDAMYWYRQDPGQGLRLIYYSQIVNDFQKGDIAEGYSVSREKKESFPLTVTSAQKNPTAFYLCASSREGDDSSYNEQFFGPGTRLTVL.

In its sample, this clonotype was seen a few times. This sequence joins TRBV7-9 and TRBJ2-7; 8 bases are a match to TRBD1. CDR1 is SEHNR, CDR2 FQNEAQ, per germline (reference sequence). Losses at the gene ends were 5 bases for V and 6 bases for J; bases not matched to a gene: 9. The CDR3 has 14 amino acids. The CDR3 sequence is CASSPDRAPFEQYV. The CDR3 nucleotides are TGTGCCAGCAGCCCGGACAGGGCCCCTTTCGAGCAGTACGTC.

The J gene is TRBJ1-1, the V gene TRBV5-4; D perhaps matches TRBD1 (6 bases). CDR3 length: 14 amino acids. Looked up from germline, CDR1 is SGHNT and CDR2 is YYREEE (reference sequence). Trimming took off 0 bases at V and 6 bases at J, with 12 bases between the two ends. For the CDR3, the DNA is TGTGCCAGCAGCTTGGACAGGGTCGGCGCTGAAGCTTTCTTT. Protein product: CASSLDRVGAEAFF.

This clonotype was counted only a few times. The chain joins TRBV29-1 to TRBJ1-2; a possible D gene is TRBD1 (6 bases). Germline CDR1 is SQVTM and CDR2 is ANQGSEA. The CDR3 covers 16 residues. Trimming stripped 8 bases from V and 1 base from J, with 23 bases between. CDR3 DNA sequence: TGCAGCACGGACTGGACAGTCGGGGATAATAACTATGGCTACACCTTC. This sequence encodes CSTDWTVGDNNYGYTF.

The CDR3 sequence: CASSVQGRLSPLHF. CDR3 coding DNA: TGTGCCAGCAGTGTGCAGGGGCGCCTTTCACCCCTCCACTTT. The V gene is TRBV6-6, the J gene TRBJ1-6; weak D call: TRBD1 (6 bases). This CDR3 is built from 14 residues. V was cut by 5 bases and J by 9 bases, with 14 bases left in between. Germline V gives CDR1 MNHNY, CDR2 SVGAGI (reference sequence).

This clonotype occurred a few times. The V call is TRBV28, the J call TRBJ2-5; D uncertain. V lost 8 bases to trimming and J lost 2 bases, with 12 bases between them. The CDR3 spans 13 residues. Germline CDR1 and CDR2: MDHEN and SYDVKM. This CDR3 is CASGNREQETQYF. CDR3 bases: TGTGCCAGCGGAAACAGAGAGCAAGAGACCCAGTACTTC.

This clonotype occurred a few times. The genes are TRBV27 and TRBJ2-5; 7 bases are a match to TRBD1. The CDR3 loop spans 18 amino acids. Germline V CDR1 and CDR2: MNHEY, SMNVEV (reference sequence). Trimming cost V 10 bases and J 0 bases; bases outside gene matches: 20. CDR3 DNA sequence: TGTGCCACACAATTAAGACCGGGACAGAGCAAGTACCAAGAGACCCAGTACTTC. This gives the protein CATQLRPGQSKYQETQYF.

This clonotype was observed many times. The chain links TRBV12-3 or TRBV12-4 to TRBJ1-5; 9 positions agree with TRBD1. The CDR3 is 14 amino acids. Trimming at V came to 5 bases and at J to 7 bases, leaving 6 bases not matched to a gene. For the CDR3, the DNA is TGTGCCAGCAGTCCCTGGACAGGGGAACAGCCCCAGCATTTT. It codes for CASSPWTGEQPQHF.

The chain employs TRBV6-2 or TRBV6-3 and TRBJ1-5; 10 positions match TRBD1. The germline gives CDR1 MNHEY, CDR2 SVGEGT. The ends lost 7 bases at V and 3 bases at J; junction bases unmatched: 12. The CDR3 length is 17 residues. The CDR3 is CASTFTPGQGFNQPQHF. The CDR3 coding sequence is TGTGCCAGCACCTTTACTCCGGGACAGGGGTTCAATCAGCCCCAGCATTTT.

This chain joins TRBV27 and TRBJ2-4; D may correspond to TRBD1 or TRBD2 (5 bases each). V was clipped by 2 bases and J by 8 bases, with 13 bases between them. Germline V lookup: CDR1 MNHEY, CDR2 SMNVEV (reference sequence). The CDR3 contains 14 residues. The CDR3 spells CASSLGGIGDIQYF. In DNA, the CDR3 is TGTGCCAGCAGTTTAGGGGGAATCGGTGACATTCAGTACTTC.

This clonotype turned up a few times. The chain recombines TRBV7-9 with TRBJ1-4, with D unclear. The CDR3 runs to 15 residues. CDR1 and CDR2 from the germline V gene are SEHNR and FQNEAQ (reference sequence). V shed 4 bases and J shed 0 bases, with 9 bases lying between them. The CDR3 here is CASSSDYSTNEKLFF. The CDR3 nucleotides are TGTGCCAGCAGCTCGGACTACTCAACTAATGAAAAACTGTTTTTT.

This chain connects TRBV4-1 to TRBJ1-2, with no clear D. Between the trimmed V and J ends, which lost 0 bases and 5 bases, there was a span of 16 bases. Germline CDR1 is MGHRA and CDR2 is YSYEKL. The CDR3 is 16 amino acids. The chain's CDR3 is CASSQDPLRKDYGYTF. DNA for the CDR3: TGCGCCAGCAGCCAAGATCCACTAAGGAAGGATTATGGCTACACCTTC.

This clonotype has more than one count but fewer than ten. The chain links TRBV4-2 to TRBJ1-3, with no clear D. The CDR3 consists of 16 residues. Trimming stripped 0 bases from V and 0 bases from J, with 9 bases between. The germline gives CDR1 LGHNA, CDR2 YNFKEQ. The CDR3 DNA reads TGTGCCAGCAGCCAAGATGCAACCCACTCTGGAAACACCATATATTTT. The encoded protein is CASSQDATHSGNTIYF.

A note on this clonotype: A much larger clone sits a single nucleotide away, making a read error possible. This chain uses TRBV6-1 with TRBJ2-5, with 8 bases aligning to TRBD1. The CDR3 is made up of 12 amino acids. CDR1 is MNHNS, CDR2 SASEGT, per germline. CDR3 sequence reads: CTSRDRPETQYF. In DNA, the CDR3 is TGTACCAGCAGGGACAGGCCAGAGACCCAGTACTTC.

The rearrangement uses TRBV19 and TRBJ2-3; D perhaps matches TRBD1 (5 bases). The CDR3 extends over 13 amino acids. Trimming removed 3 bases from V and 4 bases from J, with 8 bases in between. CDR1 and CDR2 (germline): LNHDA, SQIVND (reference sequence). CDR3 residues: CASSIWGADTQYF. The CDR3 nucleotides read TGTGCCAGTAGTATTTGGGGCGCAGATACGCAGTATTTT.

At least ten counts were recorded for this clonotype. The V gene is TRBV27, the J gene TRBJ1-5; unclear D gene. The CDR3 sequence is 16 residues long. Germline CDR1 is MNHEY and CDR2 is SMNVEV (reference sequence). The V end lost 0 bases, the J end lost 0 bases, and 9 bases lay between the germline ends. The DNA of the CDR3 is TGTGCCAGCAGTTTATCGTGGGCGGGTAGCAATCAGCCCCAGCATTTT. Amino acids: CASSLSWAGSNQPQHF.

This clonotype was detected only a few times. The chain links TRBV27 to TRBJ2-7; 9 positions agree with TRBD1. Trimming removed 5 bases from V and 1 base from J; junction bases left unmatched: 9. From germline, CDR1 is MNHEY and CDR2 SMNVEV (reference sequence). The CDR3 is made up of 16 amino acids. CDR3 DNA: TGTGCCAGCAGTCTTACAGGGGGCCCATGGTCCTACGAGCAGTACTTC. Amino acid sequence: CASSLTGGPWSYEQYF.

This clonotype appeared a few times. The rearrangement joins TRBV20-1 to TRBJ1-4; 7 bases align to TRBD1. The CDR3 has 17 residues. The junction had 19 bases not matched to a gene; V was cut back by 5 bases and J by 7 bases. From germline, CDR1 is DFQATT and CDR2 SNEGSKA (reference sequence). The CDR3 sequence: CSARLTGAEGASEKLFF. CDR3 sequence (DNA): TGCAGTGCTCGCCTCACAGGGGCCGAAGGGGCTAGTGAAAAACTGTTTTTT.

The chain's CDR3 is CASSPLDSSSGNTIYF. The DNA for the CDR3 is TGTGCCAGCAGCCCGCTGGACAGTTCCTCTGGAAACACCATATATTTT. The rearrangement joins TRBV7-9 to TRBJ1-3; maybe TRBD1 (6 bases). Trimming removed 5 bases from V and 0 bases from J, with 14 bases in between. Germline V CDR1 and CDR2: SEHNR, FQNEAQ (reference sequence). The CDR3 extends over 16 amino acids.

The chain has TRBV12-3 or TRBV12-4 and TRBJ1-3; D call uncertain. Trimming stripped 5 bases from V and 4 bases from J, with 12 bases between. The CDR3 runs to 14 residues. As DNA, the CDR3 is TGTGCCAGCAGTAGGGCAGCTAGAGGAAACACCATATATTTT. Its protein is CASSRAARGNTIYF.

This clonotype occurred a few times. V usage is TRBV2 and J usage is TRBJ1-5, with D possibly matching TRBD1 (5 bases). Trimming pared 7 bases from V and 2 bases from J, leaving 15 bases between. CDR3 length: 15 amino acids. CDR1 SNHLY and CDR2 FYNNEI come from the germline V gene. The CDR3 DNA reads TGTGCCAGCAAGGAGGGTGGGGGGGGCAATCAGCCCCAGCATTTT. It encodes CASKEGGGGNQPQHF.

V usage is TRBV7-9 and J usage is TRBJ1-5, with TRBD1 as a possible D gene (5 bases). Trimming removed 10 bases at V and 7 bases at J, with 17 bases between. Looked up from germline, CDR1 is SEHNR and CDR2 is FQNEAQ (reference sequence). The CDR3 runs 13 residues. Here the CDR3 reads CATSPGAGQPQHF. The CDR3 coding sequence is TGTGCCACCTCCCCCGGGGCTGGACAGCCCCAGCATTTT.

This clonotype was detected ten times or more. V usage is TRBV9 and J usage is TRBJ2-1; 14 positions match TRBD2. Germline-derived CDR1 and CDR2 are SGDLS and YYNGEE. V shed 3 bases, J shed 5 bases, and the junction held 1 base outside the gene matches. This CDR3 has 15 amino acids. CDR3 in amino acids: CASSEGLAGDNEQFF. For the CDR3, the DNA is TGTGCCAGCAGCGAGGGACTAGCGGGGGACAATGAGCAGTTCTTC.